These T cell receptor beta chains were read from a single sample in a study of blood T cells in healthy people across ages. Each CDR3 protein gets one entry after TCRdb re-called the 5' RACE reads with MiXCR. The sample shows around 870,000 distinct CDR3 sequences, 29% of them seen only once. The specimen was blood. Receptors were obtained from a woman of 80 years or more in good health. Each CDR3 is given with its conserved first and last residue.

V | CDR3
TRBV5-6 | CASSFAGQVSSGANVLTF
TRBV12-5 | CASGLFPDRKETQYF
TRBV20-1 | CSARDRWLAGETQYF
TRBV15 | CATSRDRVVGANVLTF
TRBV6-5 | CASSRQGYTRELFF
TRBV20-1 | CSARDGDLYEQYF
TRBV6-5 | CASSTPREPGYTF
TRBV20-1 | CSATPDLSEATDTQYF
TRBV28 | CGLRSSYNSPLHF
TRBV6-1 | CASRTTGTYEQYF
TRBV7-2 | CASSSRQINEKLFF
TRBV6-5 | CASSPPGRGAFF
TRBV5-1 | CASSLRTSGSVDTQYF
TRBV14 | CASSQDHGRREQFF
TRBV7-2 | CASSLAGQTPLHF
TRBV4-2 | CASSPGQALAKNIQYF
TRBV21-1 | CANSKVRTGDYEQFF
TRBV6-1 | CASRTARNEKLFF
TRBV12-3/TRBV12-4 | CASSLGRWNTEAFF
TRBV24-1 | CATSVAANQPQHF
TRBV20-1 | CSARDPSGGLETQYF
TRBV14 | CASSQEGRRSNQPQHF
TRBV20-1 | CSARDPQATYEQYF
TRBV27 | CASSKLRKGLASEQYF
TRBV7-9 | CASSFVSGGAGDEQFF
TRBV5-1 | CASSLEVSGGAVEQFF
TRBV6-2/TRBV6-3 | CASSPAGRETQYF
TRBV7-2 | CASSFPLGAYNEQFF
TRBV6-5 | CASSYSYGTGGAMGGYTF
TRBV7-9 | CASSLGTTNEKLFF
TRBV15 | CATSRERPWDRNSLKLFF
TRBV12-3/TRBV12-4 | CASSLVLKTDTQYF